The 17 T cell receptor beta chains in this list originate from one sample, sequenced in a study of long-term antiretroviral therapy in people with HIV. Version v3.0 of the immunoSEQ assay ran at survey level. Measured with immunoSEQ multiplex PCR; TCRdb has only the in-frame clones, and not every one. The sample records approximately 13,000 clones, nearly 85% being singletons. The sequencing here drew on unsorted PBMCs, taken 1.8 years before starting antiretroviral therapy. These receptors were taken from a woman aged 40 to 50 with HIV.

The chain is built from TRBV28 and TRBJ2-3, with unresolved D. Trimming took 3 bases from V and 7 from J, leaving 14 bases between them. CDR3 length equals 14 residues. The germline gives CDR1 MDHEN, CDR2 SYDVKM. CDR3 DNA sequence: TGTGCCAGCAGTTTCAAACTGAAAAGCAATACGCAGTATTTT. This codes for CASSFKLKSNTQYF.

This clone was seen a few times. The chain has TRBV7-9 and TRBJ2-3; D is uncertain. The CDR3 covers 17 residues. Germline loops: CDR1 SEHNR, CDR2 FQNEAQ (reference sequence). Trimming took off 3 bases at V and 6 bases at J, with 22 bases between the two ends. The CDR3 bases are TGTGCCAGCAGCTTTCATGTCGGCCGCGACCGGTCTGATACGCAGTATTTT. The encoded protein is CASSFHVGRDRSDTQYF.

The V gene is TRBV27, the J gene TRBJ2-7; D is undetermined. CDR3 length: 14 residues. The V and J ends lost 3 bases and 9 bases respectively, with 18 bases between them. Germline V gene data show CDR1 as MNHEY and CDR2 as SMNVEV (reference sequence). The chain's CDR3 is CASSLDRRAQLQYF. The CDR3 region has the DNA TGTGCCAGCAGTTTGGACCGCCGGGCCCAACTGCAGTACTTC.

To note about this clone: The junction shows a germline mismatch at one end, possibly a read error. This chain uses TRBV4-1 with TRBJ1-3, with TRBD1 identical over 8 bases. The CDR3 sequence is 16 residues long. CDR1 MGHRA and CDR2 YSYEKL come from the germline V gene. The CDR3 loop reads CASSEEQGVSGNTIYF. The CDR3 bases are TGCGCCAGCAGCGAAGAACAGGGGGTCTCTGGAAACACCATATATTTT.

The CDR3 loop reads CASSMGGASYNEQFF. The CDR3 DNA follows: TGTGCCAGTAGTATGGGCGGGGCTTCCTACAATGAGCAGTTCTTC. The V and J genes are TRBV19 and TRBJ2-1, with D possibly matching TRBD2 (6 bases). The CDR3 loop spans 15 amino acids. Germline CDR1 LNHDA, CDR2 SQIVND (reference sequence). V lost 3 bases and J lost 1, with 10 bases in between.

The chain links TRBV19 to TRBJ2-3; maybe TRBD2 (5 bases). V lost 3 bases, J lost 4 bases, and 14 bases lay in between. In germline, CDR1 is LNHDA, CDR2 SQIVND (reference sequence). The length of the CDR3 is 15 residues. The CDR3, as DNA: TGTGCCAGTAGTATCCCAGCGGCGGGTGCAGATACGCAGTATTTT. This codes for CASSIPAAGADTQYF.

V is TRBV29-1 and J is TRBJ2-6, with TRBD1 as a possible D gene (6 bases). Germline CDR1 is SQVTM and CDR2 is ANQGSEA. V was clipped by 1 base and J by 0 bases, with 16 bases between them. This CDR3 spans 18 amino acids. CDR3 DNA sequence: TGCAGCGTTGAAGGTGTCAGGGGAATCGTCTCTGGGGCCAACGTCCTGACTTTC. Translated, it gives CSVEGVRGIVSGANVLTF.

The CDR3, as DNA: TGTGCCAGCATCCCTAGCGGGAGGTCCTACGAGCAGTACTTC. This codes for CASIPSGRSYEQYF. J is TRBJ2-7 and V is TRBV28; TRBD2 aligns across 11 bases. Germline lookup yields CDR1 MDHEN and CDR2 SYDVKM. The CDR3 totals 14 residues. J lost 1 base, V lost 7 bases, and 3 bases had no gene match.

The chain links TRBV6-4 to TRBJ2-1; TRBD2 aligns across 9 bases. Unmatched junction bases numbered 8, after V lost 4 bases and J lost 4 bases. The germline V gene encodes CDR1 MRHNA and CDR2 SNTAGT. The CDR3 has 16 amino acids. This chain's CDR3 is CASSAYGTSGYNEQFF. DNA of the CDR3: TGTGCCAGCAGTGCTTATGGAACTAGCGGGTACAATGAGCAGTTCTTC.

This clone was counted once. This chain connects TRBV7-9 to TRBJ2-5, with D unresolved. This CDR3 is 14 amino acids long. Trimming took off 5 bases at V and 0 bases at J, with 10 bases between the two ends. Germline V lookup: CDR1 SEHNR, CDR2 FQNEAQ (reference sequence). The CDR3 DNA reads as TGTGCCAGCAGCATTACATCGTACCAAGAGACCCAGTACTTC. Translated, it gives CASSITSYQETQYF. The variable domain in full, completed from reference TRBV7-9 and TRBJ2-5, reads DTGVSQNPRHKITKRGQNVTFRCDPISEHNRLYWYRQTLGQGPEFLTYFQNEAQLEKSRLLSDRFSAERPKGSFSTLEIQRTEQGDSAMYLCASSITSYQETQYFGPGTRLLVL.

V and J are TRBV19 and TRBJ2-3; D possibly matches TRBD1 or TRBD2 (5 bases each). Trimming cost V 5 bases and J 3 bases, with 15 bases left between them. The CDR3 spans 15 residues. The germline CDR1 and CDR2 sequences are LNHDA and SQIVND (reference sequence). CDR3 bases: TGTGCCAGTAGTTCGTGGGGGAGAAGGACAGATACGCAGTATTTT. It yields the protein CASSSWGRRTDTQYF.

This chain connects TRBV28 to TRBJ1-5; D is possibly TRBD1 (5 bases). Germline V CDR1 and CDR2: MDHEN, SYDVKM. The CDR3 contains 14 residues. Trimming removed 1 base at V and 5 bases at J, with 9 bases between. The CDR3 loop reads CASSLSGTYQPQHF. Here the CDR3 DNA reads TGTGCCAGCAGTTTATCAGGGACCTATCAGCCCCAGCATTTT.

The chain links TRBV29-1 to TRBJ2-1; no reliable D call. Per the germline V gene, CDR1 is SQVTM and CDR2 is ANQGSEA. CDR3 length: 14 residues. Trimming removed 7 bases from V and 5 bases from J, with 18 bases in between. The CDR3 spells CSGRYWPGDNEQFF. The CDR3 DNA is TGCAGCGGACGTTACTGGCCGGGTGACAATGAGCAGTTCTTC.

In nucleotides, the CDR3 is TGTGCCAGCAGTTTAAGCAATCAGCCCCAGCATTTT. This gives the protein CASSLSNQPQHF. The V gene is TRBV6-1, the J gene TRBJ1-5; D ambiguous. Trimming removed 5 bases at V and 1 base at J, with 3 bases between. CDR3 size: 12 residues. Germline CDR1 reads MNHNS; CDR2 reads SASEGT.

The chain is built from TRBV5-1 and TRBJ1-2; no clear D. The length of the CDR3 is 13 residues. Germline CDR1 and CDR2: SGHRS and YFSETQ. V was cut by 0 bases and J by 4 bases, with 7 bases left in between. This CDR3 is CASSLAVTYGYTF. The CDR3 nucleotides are TGCGCCAGCAGCTTGGCCGTGACCTATGGCTACACCTTC. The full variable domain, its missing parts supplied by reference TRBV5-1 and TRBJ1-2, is KAGVTQTPRYLIKTRGQQVTLSCSPISGHRSVSWYQQTPGQGLQFLFEYFSETQRNKGNFPGRFSGRQFSNSRSEMNVSTLELGDSALYLCASSLAVTYGYTFGSGTRLTVV.

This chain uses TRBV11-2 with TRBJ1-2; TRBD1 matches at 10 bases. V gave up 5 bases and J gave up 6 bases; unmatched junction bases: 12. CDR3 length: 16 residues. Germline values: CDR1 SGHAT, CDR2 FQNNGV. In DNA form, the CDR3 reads TGTGCCAGCAGCCTTAATAGACAGGGGGCGCCTGATGGCTACACCTTC. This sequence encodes CASSLNRQGAPDGYTF. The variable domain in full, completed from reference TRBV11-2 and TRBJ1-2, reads EAGVAQSPRYKIIEKRQSVAFWCNPISGHATLYWYQQILGQGPKLLIQFQNNGVVDDSQLPKDRFSAERLKGVDSTLKIQPAKLEDSAVYLCASSLNRQGAPDGYTFGSGTRLTVV.

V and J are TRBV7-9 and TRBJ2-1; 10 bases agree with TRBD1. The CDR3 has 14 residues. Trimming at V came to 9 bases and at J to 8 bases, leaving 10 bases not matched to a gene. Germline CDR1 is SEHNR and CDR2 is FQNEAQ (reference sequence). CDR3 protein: CASGGDRGLDEQFF. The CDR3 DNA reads TGTGCCAGTGGGGGGGACAGGGGCTTGGATGAGCAGTTCTTC.